Below are 26 T cell receptor beta chains sequenced from a single sample in a study of blood T cell repertoires in COVID-19. Sequencing was performed with immunoSEQ multiplex PCR; in TCRdb, only in-frame clones are kept and a portion is missing. The data contain 150,000 to 200,000 clones, approximately 82% of them seen just once; the ten biggest clones take up around 15%. The sample was PBMCs or T cells enriched from blood (not recorded which). The origin of the receptors is a middle-aged man who had recovered from COVID-19.

The V and J genes are TRBV19 and TRBJ2-1; 8 positions agree with TRBD2. CDR1 LNHDA and CDR2 SQIVND come from the germline V gene (reference sequence). V lost 5 bases to trimming and J lost 0 bases; unmatched junction nucleotides: 6. The CDR3 has 16 amino acids. The CDR3: CASSVLAGSSYNEQFF. For the CDR3, the DNA is TGTGCCAGTAGTGTCTTAGCGGGGAGCTCCTACAATGAGCAGTTCTTC.

This chain uses TRBV3-1 (or the pseudogene TRBV3-2) with TRBJ2-1; tentatively, D is TRBD2 (6 bases). Germline V gives CDR1 LGHDT, CDR2 YNNKEL (reference sequence). The CDR3 contains 14 residues. Trimming took 4 bases from V and 0 from J, leaving 7 bases between them. The CDR3 sequence is CASSRDFSYNEQFF. As DNA, the CDR3 is TGTGCCAGCAGCCGGGACTTCTCCTACAATGAGCAGTTCTTC.

The chain uses TRBV10-3 and TRBJ1-1; D not resolved. The V gene lost 6 bases and the J gene lost 7 bases, with 27 bases spanning the gap. Germline V gene sequence: CDR1 ENHRY, CDR2 SYGVKD. CDR3 length: 17 amino acids. Written as DNA, the CDR3 is TGTGCCATCAGGGGAGATATGGGGAAAATGGGCACCCGTGAAGCTTTCTTT. This sequence encodes CAIRGDMGKMGTREAFF.

The CDR3 DNA is TGTGCCAGCAGTTCCCGCGGGGGGCAGATGGGTCAGCCCCAGCATTTT. Protein product: CASSSRGGQMGQPQHF. The rearrangement links TRBV27 to TRBJ1-5, with a weak D call TRBD1 (6 bases). V shed 4 bases and J shed 6 bases, with 19 bases lying between them. This CDR3 comprises 16 residues. Germline loops: CDR1 MNHEY, CDR2 SMNVEV (reference sequence).

This rearrangement joins TRBV6-6 to TRBJ2-4, with TRBD2 identical over 7 bases. CDR3 length: 15 amino acids. V trimming: 6 bases; J trimming: 4 bases; junction bases outside the gene matches: 9. Germline CDR1 MNHNY, CDR2 SVGAGI (reference sequence). CDR3 region: CASSHSSGDKNIQYF. CDR3 in DNA: TGTGCCAGCAGCCACTCTAGCGGAGATAAAAACATTCAGTACTTC.

The chain uses TRBV15 and TRBJ1-4; 7 nucleotides align to TRBD1. The trim removed 8 bases at V and 4 bases at J, leaving 7 bases unmatched. The CDR3 spans 14 residues. CDR1 is LNHNV and CDR2 is YYDKDF in the germline V gene (reference sequence). CDR3 residues: CATGGTALNEKLFF. Here the CDR3 DNA reads TGTGCCACCGGGGGGACAGCCCTTAATGAAAAACTGTTTTTT.

The chain joins TRBV11-2 to TRBJ1-2, with D possibly matching TRBD1 (6 bases). This CDR3 region has 17 residues. Germline assignment: CDR1 SGHAT and CDR2 FQNNGV. Trimming removed 5 bases from V and 8 bases from J, with 27 bases in between. Here the CDR3 reads CASSPGYGGAAIGGYTF. The CDR3 DNA reads TGTGCCAGCAGCCCCGGGTATGGGGGCGCCGCTATCGGGGGCTACACCTTC. The full variable domain, with the rest looked up from reference TRBV11-2 and TRBJ1-2, is EAGVAQSPRYKIIEKRQSVAFWCNPISGHATLYWYQQILGQGPKLLIQFQNNGVVDDSQLPKDRFSAERLKGVDSTLKIQPAKLEDSAVYLCASSPGYGGAAIGGYTFGSGTRLTVV.

The chain employs TRBV12-1 and TRBJ2-1; the table's D call of TRBD2 was not tested on the DNA. TRBV12-1 represents a pseudogene. The CDR3 loop spans 12 amino acids. The CDR3 reads CASSLQRGGKFF. In DNA form, the CDR3 reads TGTGCCAGCAGCTTGCAGCGGGGGGGCAAGTTCTTC.

The chain recombines TRBV28 with TRBJ1-5, with D unclear. V gave up 7 bases and J gave up 0 bases, with 16 bases separating them. The CDR3 is 16 amino acids. Germline-derived CDR1 and CDR2 are MDHEN and SYDVKM. The CDR3 loop is CASNGWAGYSNQPQHF. As DNA, the CDR3 is TGTGCCAGCAATGGCTGGGCAGGATATAGCAATCAGCCCCAGCATTTT.

The count of this clone is one. The CDR3, as DNA: TGTGCCAGCCGGGACAGGGGGCGAGGCACTGAAGCTTTCTTT. Translating gives CASRDRGRGTEAFF. J is TRBJ1-1 and V is TRBV7-8; 12 positions agree with TRBD1. The CDR3 spans 14 residues. The junction had 5 bases not matched to a gene; V was cut back by 8 bases and J by 4 bases. Germline V CDR1 and CDR2: SGHVS, FQNEAQ.

The chain carries TRBV6-5 and TRBJ1-1; D is ambiguous. V was shortened by 7 bases and J by 1 base, with 13 bases between the two germline ends. CDR3 length: 14 amino acids. CDR1 MNHEY and CDR2 SVGAGI come from the germline V gene. The CDR3 nucleotides read TGTGCCAGCAAGAAGCACGAACCGAACACTGAAGCTTTCTTT. Translating gives CASKKHEPNTEAFF.

This clone was found once. The chain has TRBV7-2 and TRBJ1-5; perhaps TRBD1 as D (5 bases). V lost 5 bases and J lost 2, with 13 bases in between. Germline CDR1 and CDR2: SGHTA and FQGNSA. The CDR3 consists of 15 residues. The CDR3 loop reads CASSPGGSGNQPQHF. CDR3 in DNA: TGTGCCAGCAGCCCGGGGGGGAGTGGCAATCAGCCCCAGCATTTT.

This chain connects TRBV5-1 to TRBJ1-4; D gene uncertain. The germline V gene has CDR1 SGHRS and CDR2 YFSETQ. This CDR3 is built from 16 residues. Trimming removed 0 bases from V and 0 bases from J, with 9 bases in between. DNA for the CDR3: TGCGCCAGCAGCTTGGCCAGCGGGGCAACTAATGAAAAACTGTTTTTT. It translates to CASSLASGATNEKLFF.

J is TRBJ2-2 and V is TRBV6-4; possibly TRBD1 for D (7 bases). The CDR3 runs to 14 residues. V lost 9 bases and J 4 bases, leaving 15 bases between the germline ends. Germline V gene lookup returns CDR1 MRHNA and CDR2 SNTAGT. The CDR3 coding sequence is TGTGCCAGTGCTAACAGGGGAGGCACCGGGGAGCTGTTTTTT. The encoded protein is CASANRGGTGELFF.

This chain joins TRBV5-1 and TRBJ1-1; no firm D call. Trimming shortened V by 5 bases and J by 1 base, and 9 bases separated the two germline ends. Per germline, CDR1 SGHRS and CDR2 YFSETQ. The CDR3 consists of 13 residues. CDR3 residues: CASSISRNTEAFF. DNA for the CDR3: TGCGCCAGCAGTATCTCCAGGAACACTGAAGCTTTCTTT.

This chain links TRBV28 with TRBJ1-3, with 9 positions matching TRBD1. The V gene's germline CDR1 is MDHEN and CDR2 SYDVKM. The CDR3 length is 15 residues. V gave up 5 bases and J gave up 4 bases; unmatched junction bases: 6. The CDR3 nucleotides are TGTGCCAGCAGTCGAACAGGGGGCTCAGGAAACACCATATATTTT. This encodes CASSRTGGSGNTIYF.

The genes are TRBV7-9 and TRBJ1-1; a weak D match, TRBD1 (5 bases). V gave up 4 bases and J gave up 8 bases, with 23 bases separating them. CDR1 is SEHNR and CDR2 is FQNEAQ in the germline V gene (reference sequence). This CDR3 has 16 amino acids. The CDR3: CASSSVWGRPPIEAFF. DNA for the CDR3: TGTGCCAGCAGCTCCGTTTGGGGCAGGCCACCCATCGAAGCTTTCTTT.

As concerns this clone: In the same sample, other DNA sequences code for this CDR3. V gene TRBV28 combines with J gene TRBJ1-2; 7 bases line up with TRBD1. V gave up 9 bases and J gave up 5 bases; unmatched junction bases: 6. The CDR3 totals 12 residues. Germline loops: CDR1 MDHEN, CDR2 SYDVKM. Here the CDR3 DNA reads TGTGCCAGTCGACAGGGCGGTTATGGCTACACCTTC. It is translated as CASRQGGYGYTF.

The chain links TRBV6-1 to TRBJ1-2; D not certain. V was pared by 1 base and J by 0 bases, with 9 bases between. CDR3 size: 15 residues. CDR1 and CDR2 (germline): MNHNS, SASEGT. CDR3 in amino acids: CASSEGGLANYGYTF. Written as DNA, the CDR3 is TGTGCCAGCAGTGAAGGAGGGCTGGCTAACTATGGCTACACCTTC.

The chain employs TRBV9 and TRBJ1-5; 7 nucleotides line up with TRBD1. The CDR3 sequence is 16 residues long. The V gene's germline CDR1 is SGDLS and CDR2 YYNGEE. J was trimmed by 0 bases and V by 3 bases; bases with no gene match: 6. CDR3 protein: CASSADRAYSNQPQHF. The CDR3 coding sequence is TGTGCCAGCAGCGCCGACAGGGCATATAGCAATCAGCCCCAGCATTTT.

The V and J genes are TRBV6-5 and TRBJ1-1; 7 bases map to TRBD1. The CDR3 extends over 13 amino acids. The germline V gene encodes CDR1 MNHEY and CDR2 SVGAGI. The J segment lost 8 bases and the V segment lost 7 bases, leaving 10 bases of the junction unmatched. CDR3 sequence (DNA): TGTGCCAGCACCCTGAGGACAGGTGGGGAAGCTTTCTTT. Its translation is CASTLRTGGEAFF.

This chain connects TRBV29-1 to TRBJ2-6; tentative D call: TRBD2 (6 bases). V gave up 6 bases and J gave up 0 bases, with 18 bases separating them. The CDR3 sequence is 17 residues long. CDR1 and CDR2 (germline): SQVTM, ANQGSEA. DNA of the CDR3: TGCAGCGTCGGAGGGTGGTCCTTAGACTCTGGGGCCAACGTCCTGACTTTC. Amino acids: CSVGGWSLDSGANVLTF.

Only one count was recorded for this clone. The chain links TRBV19 to TRBJ1-4; a weak D match, TRBD1 (5 bases). This CDR3 has 16 residues. Germline V CDR1 and CDR2: LNHDA, SQIVND (reference sequence). With 7 bases removed from V and 3 bases from J, the gap between germline ends came to 18 bases. The CDR3 sequence is CASTARTGGANEKLFF. The CDR3 region has the DNA TGTGCCAGTACCGCACGCACGGGGGGTGCTAATGAAAAACTGTTTTTT.

The chain has TRBV5-1 and TRBJ1-4; weak D call: TRBD1 (5 bases). CDR1 and CDR2 from the germline V gene are SGHRS and YFSETQ. CDR3 length equals 13 residues. V lost 2 bases and J 7 bases, leaving 9 bases between the germline ends. Written as DNA, the CDR3 is TGCGCCAGCAGCTTCGGAGGGACTGAAAAACTGTTTTTT. It translates to CASSFGGTEKLFF.

The chain has TRBV5-1 and TRBJ2-4, with 11 bases that match TRBD1. This CDR3 region has 15 residues. After removal of 2 bases from V and 5 bases from J, the junction contained 3 bases not matched to a gene. Germline CDR1 SGHRS, CDR2 YFSETQ. The CDR3 sequence: CASSFGQGAQNIQYF. DNA of the CDR3: TGCGCCAGCAGCTTCGGACAGGGGGCGCAAAACATTCAGTACTTC.

The V gene is TRBV27, the J gene TRBJ1-4; D unclear. This CDR3 contains 14 residues. V shed 5 bases and J shed 8 bases, with 15 bases lying between them. The germline V gene has CDR1 MNHEY and CDR2 SMNVEV (reference sequence). The chain's CDR3 is CASSPSSTGEKLFF. As DNA, the CDR3 is TGTGCCAGCAGTCCATCGTCAACGGGAGAAAAACTGTTTTTT. Variable domain in full (rest from reference TRBV27 and TRBJ1-4): EAQVTQNPRYLITVTGKKLTVTCSQNMNHEYMSWYRQDPGLGLRQIYYSMNVEVTDKGDVPEGYKVSRKEKRNFPLILESPSPNQTSLYFCASSPSSTGEKLFFGSGTQLSVL.